The 31 T cell receptor beta chains given below trace back to one sample, sequenced in a study of blood T cell repertoires in COVID-19 (TCRdb year 2020). The library came from the immunoSEQ multiplex PCR assay. Held by TCRdb, this immuneACCESS table contains in-frame sequences only and omits some clones. Under half of the omission traces to an unresolved V gene where checked; the cause of the rest is unknown. The sample table records 250,000 to 400,000 clones; roughly 91% of these occur just once. The top ten constitute 1% of the sample. The sequenced material came from peripheral blood. The receptors stem from a man in his fifties with active or convalescent COVID-19.

This clone was seen a few times. The chain couples TRBV25-1 to TRBJ1-4, with a weak D call TRBD1 (5 bases). This CDR3 has 14 amino acids. V gave up 3 bases and J gave up 7 bases, with 12 bases separating them. Germline V lookup: CDR1 MGHDK, CDR2 SYGVNS. In DNA, the CDR3 is TGTGCCAGCAGTGAGGGGCAGGGAATTGAAAAACTGTTTTTT. Protein sequence: CASSEGQGIEKLFF.

The chain links TRBV5-8 to TRBJ1-1, with D uncertain. The CDR3 sequence is 15 residues long. Trimming stripped 4 bases from V and 5 bases from J, with 18 bases between. Per germline, CDR1 SGHTS and CDR2 YDEGEE. The CDR3 DNA sequence: TGTGCCAGCAGCCATCTACCCTTCACGGGGACTGAAGCTTTCTTT. Translation gives CASSHLPFTGTEAFF.

The chain has TRBV7-8 and TRBJ1-1, with 9 bases fitting TRBD1. In germline, CDR1 is SGHVS, CDR2 FQNEAQ. This CDR3 comprises 14 residues. The trim removed 7 bases at V and 3 bases at J, leaving 6 bases unmatched. The CDR3 DNA follows: TGTGCCAGCACCCCGGGACAGGGTTACACTGAAGCTTTCTTT. Amino acids: CASTPGQGYTEAFF.

In this sample, this clone turned up a few times. The chain has TRBV11-2 and TRBJ2-7; D is ambiguous. V was shortened by 5 bases and J by 5 bases, with 13 bases between the two germline ends. The CDR3 contains 13 residues. The germline V gene encodes CDR1 SGHAT and CDR2 FQNNGV. The CDR3: CASSLPAADEQYF. The CDR3 nucleotides read TGTGCCAGCAGCCTTCCGGCGGCTGACGAGCAGTACTTC.

The J gene is TRBJ2-1, the V gene TRBV4-3; 9 bases are shared with TRBD1. Per the germline V gene, CDR1 is LGHNA and CDR2 is YSLEER. V shed 0 bases, J shed 5 bases, and the junction held 11 bases outside the gene matches. This CDR3 has 18 residues. In nucleotides, the CDR3 is TGCGCCAGCAGCCAAGATCTTCCGAGACAGGGGGACCACAATGAGCAGTTCTTC. Translated: CASSQDLPRQGDHNEQFF.

This clone came up a few times. The V call is TRBV28, the J call TRBJ1-5; D may be TRBD1 (5 bases). CDR1 is MDHEN and CDR2 is SYDVKM in the germline V gene. Trimming took off 7 bases at V and 3 bases at J, with 16 bases between the two ends. This CDR3 has 15 amino acids. The DNA for the CDR3 is TGTGCCAGCAATCGGGGCGCGGGGACCAATCAGCCCCAGCATTTT. As protein: CASNRGAGTNQPQHF.

J is TRBJ1-4 and V is TRBV24-1, with 9 bases identical to TRBD1. The germline gives CDR1 KGHDR, CDR2 SFDVKD. CDR3 length equals 15 residues. The ends lost 3 bases at V and 5 bases at J; junction bases unmatched: 3. The CDR3 region is CATSDQGQGNEKLFF. The DNA of the CDR3 is TGTGCCACCAGTGATCAGGGACAGGGAAATGAAAAACTGTTTTTT.

This chain connects TRBV10-3 to TRBJ2-1, with 7 bases that match TRBD2. This CDR3 region has 14 residues. V trimming: 2 bases; J trimming: 4 bases; junction bases outside the gene matches: 2. CDR1 and CDR2 (germline): ENHRY, SYGVKD. The CDR3 bases are TGTGCCATCAGTGAGAGGGAGGGGTACAATGAGCAGTTCTTC. Its protein is CAISEREGYNEQFF.

This sequence joins TRBV30 and TRBJ1-1; D is perhaps TRBD1 (5 bases). Between the trimmed V and J ends, which lost 5 bases and 4 bases, there was a span of 14 bases. The CDR3 sequence is 13 residues long. Germline V lookup: CDR1 GTSNPN, CDR2 SVGIG (reference sequence). CDR3 sequence: CAWGRGLATEAFF. The DNA of the CDR3 is TGTGCCTGGGGTCGGGGACTTGCCACTGAAGCTTTCTTT.

CDR3 amino acids: CASSIATGGYTF. The CDR3 bases are TGTGCCAGTAGTATCGCGACAGGAGGCTACACCTTC. This chain uses TRBV19 with TRBJ1-2, with a weak D call TRBD1 (6 bases). V was clipped by 3 bases and J by 8 bases, with 10 bases between them. There are 12 residues in the CDR3. Per the germline V gene, CDR1 is LNHDA and CDR2 is SQIVND (reference sequence).

This rearrangement joins TRBV10-1 to TRBJ2-5; 10 bases map to TRBD1. The CDR3 sequence is 14 residues long. Germline V gene lookup returns CDR1 WNHNN and CDR2 SYGVQD (reference sequence). The junction had 10 bases not matched to a gene; V was cut back by 10 bases and J by 5 bases. Written as DNA, the CDR3 is TGCGCCAACACCGGGACAGGGGAGAGGGAGACCCAGTACTTC. Its protein is CANTGTGERETQYF.

The rearrangement links TRBV18 to TRBJ1-1, with 12 nucleotides matching TRBD1. V lost 1 base to trimming and J lost 1 base; unmatched junction nucleotides: 4. Per germline, CDR1 KGHSH and CDR2 LQKENI. The CDR3 loop spans 17 amino acids. The CDR3 loop reads CASSPRRDRGPNTEAFF. In nucleotides, the CDR3 is TGTGCCAGCTCACCACGTAGGGACAGGGGGCCGAACACTGAAGCTTTCTTT.

CDR3 protein: CASSRGLAGNIQYF. DNA for the CDR3: TGTGCCAGCTCCCGGGGACTAGCGGGGAACATTCAGTACTTC. The V call is TRBV27, the J call TRBJ2-4, with TRBD2 matching over 13 bases. J was trimmed by 7 bases and V by 8 bases; bases with no gene match: 5. CDR3 size: 14 residues. Per the germline V gene, CDR1 is MNHEY and CDR2 is SMNVEV (reference sequence).

This clone was counted between two and nine times. This sequence joins TRBV5-4 and TRBJ1-4; D is undetermined. CDR1 SGHNT and CDR2 YYREEE come from the germline V gene (reference sequence). There are 14 residues in the CDR3. V lost 5 bases and J 6 bases, leaving 14 bases between the germline ends. As DNA, the CDR3 is TGTGCCAGCAGGATGACTGTCGGCGATGAAAAACTGTTTTTT. Protein product: CASRMTVGDEKLFF.

The V and J genes are TRBV28 and TRBJ2-5, with D possibly matching TRBD2 (7 bases). The V end was cut by 4 bases, the J end by 5 bases, with 17 bases between. This CDR3 spans 15 amino acids. Per the germline V gene, CDR1 is MDHEN and CDR2 is SYDVKM. CDR3 nucleotides: TGTGCCAGCAGTTCAATTGGGGGGGCCGGGGAGACCCAGTACTTC. This gives the protein CASSSIGGAGETQYF.

V is TRBV2 and J is TRBJ1-5; D remains unclear. With 8 bases removed from V and 0 bases from J, the gap between germline ends came to 5 bases. This CDR3 spans 12 amino acids. The germline CDR1 and CDR2 sequences are SNHLY and FYNNEI. CDR3 residues: CASEGSNQPQHF. Here the CDR3 DNA reads TGTGCCAGCGAGGGTAGCAATCAGCCCCAGCATTTT.

The V gene is TRBV28, the J gene TRBJ1-4; 7 nucleotides agree with TRBD1. The V and J ends lost 7 bases and 6 bases, in that order; junction bases with no gene match: 8. CDR1 MDHEN and CDR2 SYDVKM come from the germline V gene. CDR3 length: 14 amino acids. CDR3 amino acids: CASTRTGIYEKLFF. The CDR3 bases are TGTGCCAGCACCAGGACAGGCATATATGAAAAACTGTTTTTT.

The genes are TRBV11-2 and TRBJ2-5; D is perhaps TRBD1 (5 bases). The germline gives CDR1 SGHAT, CDR2 FQNNGV. V was clipped by 2 bases and J by 6 bases, with 10 bases between them. This CDR3 contains 13 residues. CDR3 DNA: TGTGCCAGCAGCTTATTCTCAGGGCAGACCCAGTACTTC. It specifies CASSLFSGQTQYF.

The rearrangement uses TRBV12-3 or TRBV12-4 and TRBJ1-2; D might be TRBD1 (5 bases). V lost 8 bases and J lost 6, with 7 bases in between. The CDR3 length is 10 residues. CDR3 protein: CASGRDGYTF. CDR3 nucleotide sequence: TGTGCCAGCGGCAGGGATGGCTACACCTTC.

The chain couples TRBV18 to TRBJ1-1, with D unresolved. The CDR3 has 13 amino acids. V was clipped by 3 bases and J by 11 bases, with 16 bases between them. The germline V gene has CDR1 KGHSH and CDR2 LQKENI. CDR3: CASSPGSLNNAFF. The DNA of the CDR3 is TGTGCCAGCTCACCGGGCTCTTTAAATAATGCTTTCTTT.

This chain connects TRBV27 to TRBJ2-3, with TRBD2 identical over 8 bases. Trimming took 6 bases from V and 7 from J; bases not matched to a gene: 12. The V gene's germline CDR1 is MNHEY and CDR2 SMNVEV (reference sequence). This CDR3 contains 15 residues. In DNA, the CDR3 is TGTGCCAGCAGCATAACAGGGCTAGCGGGCCATACGCAGTATTTT. It encodes CASSITGLAGHTQYF.

This clone was detected only once. In DNA, the CDR3 is TGTGCCAGCTCTTCATGGGCCCATGGCGCAACTAATGAAAAACTGTTTTTT. It translates to CASSSWAHGATNEKLFF. This chain connects TRBV27 to TRBJ1-4, with no clear D. Trimming left V 8 bases short and J 0 bases short, with 19 bases between. The CDR3 contains 17 residues. In germline, CDR1 is MNHEY, CDR2 SMNVEV (reference sequence).

The chain has TRBV7-2 and TRBJ2-5, with 12 bases aligning to TRBD2. The germline V gene encodes CDR1 SGHTA and CDR2 FQGNSA. V dropped 5 bases and J dropped 5; count of bases not matched to a gene: 6. The CDR3 has 15 amino acids. CDR3 DNA: TGTGCCAGCAGCGAGACTAGCGGGGGTGGGGAGACCCAGTACTTC. Its translation: CASSETSGGGETQYF.

Worth noting for this clone: Other DNA sequences in the same sample also yield this CDR3. V usage is TRBV7-2 and J usage is TRBJ1-1; 8 bases align to TRBD1. Trimming at V came to 6 bases and at J to 0 bases, leaving 3 bases not matched to a gene. Germline V gene sequence: CDR1 SGHTA, CDR2 FQGNSA. This CDR3 contains 14 residues. The CDR3 nucleotides read TGTGCCAGCAGGGGACAGGTGATGAACACTGAAGCTTTCTTT. It yields the protein CASRGQVMNTEAFF.

The rearrangement links TRBV24-1 to TRBJ2-5, with 9 bases identical to TRBD1. Germline V gives CDR1 KGHDR, CDR2 SFDVKD. This CDR3 has 16 residues. Trimming at V came to 5 bases and at J to 5 bases, leaving 11 bases not matched to a gene. CDR3 amino acids: CATSAPGTGKEETQYF. The CDR3 DNA reads as TGTGCCACCAGTGCCCCCGGGACAGGGAAGGAGGAGACCCAGTACTTC.

This rearrangement joins TRBV6-2 or TRBV6-3 to TRBJ1-3; no firm D call. CDR3 length: 15 amino acids. Trimming removed 1 base from V and 3 bases from J, with 10 bases in between. Germline CDR1 reads MNHEY; CDR2 reads SVGEGT. This CDR3 is CASSYFAHGGNTIYF. In nucleotides, the CDR3 is TGTGCCAGCAGTTACTTCGCCCACGGTGGAAACACCATATATTTT.

The V gene is TRBV11-3, the J gene TRBJ2-7; the match to TRBD1 covers 7 bases. The CDR3 is made up of 14 amino acids. V was clipped by 5 bases and J by 1 base; unmatched bases: 5. Germline CDR1 is SGHNT and CDR2 is YENEEA. DNA of the CDR3: TGTGCCAGCAGCCAAGGGACAGAGTCCTACGAGCAGTACTTC. Amino acid sequence: CASSQGTESYEQYF.

The rearrangement uses TRBV28 and TRBJ1-1, with no clear D. V lost 3 bases, J lost 6 bases, and 14 bases lay in between. Germline V gene sequence: CDR1 MDHEN, CDR2 SYDVKM. This CDR3 is built from 14 residues. CDR3 protein: CASSFSGIPPEAFF. The CDR3 bases are TGTGCCAGCAGTTTTTCCGGGATCCCCCCTGAAGCTTTCTTT.

Only one count was recorded for this clone. The chain couples TRBV27 to TRBJ1-2, with D perhaps TRBD1 (5 bases). Germline CDR1 and CDR2: MNHEY and SMNVEV (reference sequence). V gave up 4 bases and J gave up 4 bases, with 16 bases separating them. CDR3 length equals 15 residues. For the CDR3, the DNA is TGTGCCAGCAGTTCCCGACCGGACAAGATCTATGGCTACACCTTC. Its translation: CASSSRPDKIYGYTF.

V and J are TRBV7-2 and TRBJ2-3; the D gene is possibly TRBD2 (5 bases). The CDR3 has 15 residues. Trimming shortened V by 1 base and J by 1 base, and 9 bases separated the two germline ends. In germline, CDR1 is SGHTA, CDR2 FQGNSA. CDR3 DNA: TGTGCCAGCAGCTTAGTGGGTAGCGGCACAGATACGCAGTATTTT. As protein: CASSLVGSGTDTQYF.

This chain links TRBV10-3 with TRBJ1-5; TRBD1 is a possible D gene (5 bases). V was pared by 0 bases and J by 7 bases, with 22 bases between. There are 18 residues in the CDR3. Per germline, CDR1 ENHRY and CDR2 SYGVKD. CDR3 nucleotides: TGTGCCATCAGTGAGTCATTCGCGGGGTGGGGGACGAGCCAGCCCCAGCATTTT. Protein sequence: CAISESFAGWGTSQPQHF.